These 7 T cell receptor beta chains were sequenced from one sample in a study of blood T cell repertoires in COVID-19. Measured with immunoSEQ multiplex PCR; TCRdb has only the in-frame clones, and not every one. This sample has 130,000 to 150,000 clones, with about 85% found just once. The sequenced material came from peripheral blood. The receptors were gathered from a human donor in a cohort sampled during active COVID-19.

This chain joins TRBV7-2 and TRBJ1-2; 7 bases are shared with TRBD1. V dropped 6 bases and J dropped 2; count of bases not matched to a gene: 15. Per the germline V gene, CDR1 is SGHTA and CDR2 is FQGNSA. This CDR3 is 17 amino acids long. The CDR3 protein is CASSLTQGQSINYGYTF. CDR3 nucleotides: TGTGCCAGCAGTTTGACCCAGGGACAGTCCATCAACTATGGCTACACCTTC.

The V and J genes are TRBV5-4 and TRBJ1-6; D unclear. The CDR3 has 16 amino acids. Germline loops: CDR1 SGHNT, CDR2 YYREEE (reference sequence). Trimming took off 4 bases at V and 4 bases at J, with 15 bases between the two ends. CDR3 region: CASSDGKAGYNSPLHF. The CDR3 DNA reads TGTGCCAGCAGCGATGGCAAGGCGGGGTATAATTCACCCCTCCACTTT.

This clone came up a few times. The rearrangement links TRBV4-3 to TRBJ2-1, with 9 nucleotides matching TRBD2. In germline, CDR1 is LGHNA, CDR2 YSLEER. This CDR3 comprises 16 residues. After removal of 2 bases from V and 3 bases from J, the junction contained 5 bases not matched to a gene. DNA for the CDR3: TGCGCCAGCAGCCAATCCCTAGCGGGAAACTACAATGAGCAGTTCTTC. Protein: CASSQSLAGNYNEQFF.

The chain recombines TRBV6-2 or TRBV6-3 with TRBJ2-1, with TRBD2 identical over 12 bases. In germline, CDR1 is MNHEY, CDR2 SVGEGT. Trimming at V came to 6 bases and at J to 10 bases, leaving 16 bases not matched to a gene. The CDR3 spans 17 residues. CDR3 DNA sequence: TGTGCCAGCAGCGCTAGCGGGGGGGCCTTTTCACAATCCGAGCAGTTCTTC. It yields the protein CASSASGGAFSQSEQFF.

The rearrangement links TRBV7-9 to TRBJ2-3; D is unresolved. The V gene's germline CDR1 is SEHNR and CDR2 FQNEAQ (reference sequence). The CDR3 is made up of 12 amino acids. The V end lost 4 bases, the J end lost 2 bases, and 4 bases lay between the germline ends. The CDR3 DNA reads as TGTGCCAGCAGCTCTACCACAGATACGCAGTATTTT. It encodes CASSSTTDTQYF.

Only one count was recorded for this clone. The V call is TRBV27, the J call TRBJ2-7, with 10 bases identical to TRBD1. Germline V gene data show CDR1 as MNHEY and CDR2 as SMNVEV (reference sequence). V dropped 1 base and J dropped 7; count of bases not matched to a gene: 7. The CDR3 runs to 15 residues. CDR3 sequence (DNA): TGTGCCAGCAGTTTATATGGGACAGGGGACGGGGAGCAGTACTTC. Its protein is CASSLYGTGDGEQYF.

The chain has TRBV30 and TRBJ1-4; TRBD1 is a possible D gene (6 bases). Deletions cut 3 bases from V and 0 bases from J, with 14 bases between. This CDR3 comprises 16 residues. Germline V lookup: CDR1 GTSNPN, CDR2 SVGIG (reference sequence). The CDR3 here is CAWRTLDSSTNEKLFF. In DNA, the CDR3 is TGTGCCTGGAGGACTCTGGACAGTTCAACTAATGAAAAACTGTTTTTT.